This TCR beta chain was sequenced during a study of CD8 T cells in Susac syndrome. As concerns this clonotype: Its matching antigen is unknown.

An input of 0.5 to 1 ug of RNA was subjected to reverse transcription using random hexamers. An immunoSEQ multiplex PCR amplified TCR beta CDR3 over 54 Vbeta and 13 Jbeta. TCRdb passed the immunoSEQ multiplex PCR reads through MiXCR, listing each CDR3 protein once. Of 200,000 to 250,000 distinct CDR3 sequences listed, 94% were seen once; the top ten hold roughly 0.14%. Recently defined diagnostic criteria classed the Susac syndrome patients as definite or probable. Notes on the study in general: As acknowledged by the study, its TCR sequencing and HLA analysis included a relatively small number of individuals.

CDR3 size: 13 residues. V shed 6 bases and J shed 3 bases, with 14 bases lying between them. Germline values: CDR1 DFQATT, CDR2 SNEGSKA (reference sequence). This TCR was recovered from a human donor with Susac syndrome. The sequenced sample was CD4+ T cells from PBMCs. This chain links TRBV20-1 with TRBJ1-1, with D perhaps matching TRBD1 (6 bases). In DNA form, the CDR3 reads TGCAGTGCACCGACAAGGGGGGACACTGAAGCTTTCTTT. Translated: CSAPTRGDTEAFF.